This T cell receptor beta chain is drawn from a study of control samples from healthy donors and cancer patients. Sequenced by immunoSEQ multiplex PCR; TCRdb stores in-frame clones only, minus some. The repertoire holds some 67,000 clones, around 87% seen once, with under 2.5% in the top ten. CDR1 and CDR2 (germline): GTSNPN, SVGIG (reference sequence). Trimming stripped 3 bases from V and 1 base from J, with 6 bases between. The CDR3 consists of 12 residues. The chain recombines TRBV30 with TRBJ1-1; D is uncertain. This clonotype originated in a woman aged 50 to 60 with head and neck cancer. Sequenced sample: PBMCs. This CDR3 reads CAWRWGNTEAFF. The CDR3 DNA reads as TGTGCCTGGAGGTGGGGGAACACTGAAGCTTTCTTT.